This is a list of T cell receptor beta chains from one sample in a study of T cell repertoires in cytomegalovirus infection. Each CDR3 protein gets one entry after TCRdb re-called the reads with MiXCR. This sample carries under 600,000 distinct CDR3 sequences, approximately 15% of them seen once, and the ten largest clones take roughly a quarter. The sample taken for sequencing was CD8+ T cells from PBMCs. The receptors come from a human donor in good health (CMV status not recorded). Some clones in this sample may be carry-over from other donors' samples. CDR3s include the opening cysteine and the closing phenylalanine or tryptophan. Each record gives: V gene, J gene, CDR3 protein.

V: TRBV28; J: TRBJ1-3; CDR3: CASSKGTASRYTIYF
V: TRBV25-1; J: TRBJ2-5; CDR3: CASSDVNQETQYF
V: TRBV14; J: TRBJ1-2; CDR3: CASSQDNGYGYTF
V: TRBV7-8; J: TRBJ2-2; CDR3: CASSLDWGTGELFF
V: TRBV14; J: TRBJ2-5; CDR3: CASRPTGVQETQYF
V: TRBV4-1; J: TRBJ1-2; CDR3: CASSQFPGQGGYGYTF
V: TRBV20-1; J: TRBJ1-1; CDR3: CSARGRGTEAFF
V: TRBV27; J: TRBJ1-1; CDR3: CASSLKVNRAAGSEAFF
V: TRBV4-1; J: TRBJ2-1; CDR3: CASSLHIHRGDEQFF
V: TRBV2; J: TRBJ1-1; CDR3: CASSPPGRPNTEAFF
V: TRBV7-3; J: TRBJ2-6; CDR3: CASSGDRVAGANVLTF
V: TRBV28; J: TRBJ2-7; CDR3: CASKGVPDYEQYF
V: TRBV7-9; J: TRBJ1-1; CDR3: CASSSHREEAFF
V: TRBV3-1; J: TRBJ1-6; CDR3: CASSQDQDAYNSPLHF
V: TRBV7-8; J: TRBJ2-2; CDR3: CASTPLLAGNTGELFF
V: TRBV9; J: TRBJ2-2; CDR3: CASNNRGGRGDTGELFF
V: TRBV6-1; J: TRBJ2-7; CDR3: CASSEGRQGAYEQYF
V: TRBV9; J: TRBJ1-1; CDR3: CASSVVEVMGTEAFF
V: TRBV2; J: TRBJ1-1; CDR3: CASSETGTEWGSFF
V: TRBV5-1; J: TRBJ2-7; CDR3: CASSLESVYEQYF
V: TRBV12-3/TRBV12-4; J: TRBJ2-7; CDR3: CASSWSGSPTSEQYF
V: TRBV9; J: TRBJ2-4; CDR3: CASSLRLAGGPGNIQYF
V: TRBV2; J: TRBJ2-3; CDR3: CASSEFQEVVTDTQYF
V: TRBV7-3; J: TRBJ2-6; CDR3: CASSPKTGGSSGANVLTF
V: TRBV27; J: TRBJ2-7; CDR3: CASRLRGSSYEQYF
V: TRBV7-9; J: TRBJ1-1; CDR3: CASSPEPTEAFF
V: TRBV10-3; J: TRBJ2-2; CDR3: CAISDRTGGTGELFF
V: TRBV7-5; J: TRBJ1-1; CDR3: CISVPEALFHDTGTGDTEAFF
V: TRBV25-1; J: TRBJ1-1; CDR3: CASSESWDLLNPAFF
V: TRBV27; J: TRBJ1-1; CDR3: CASSTNWGRTEAFF
V: TRBV18; J: TRBJ1-2; CDR3: CASSPKDSTNYGYTF
V: TRBV7-2; J: TRBJ2-3; CDR3: CASTLQLTSTDTQYF
V: TRBV5-6; J: TRBJ2-3; CDR3: CASGGVLAGDTQYF
V: TRBV11-2; J: TRBJ2-7; CDR3: CASSSLGRSDEQYF
V: TRBV3-1; J: TRBJ2-1; CDR3: CASSQVSRVVDEQFF
V: TRBV7-6; J: TRBJ1-5; CDR3: CASSPWDSNQPQHF
V: TRBV7-3; J: TRBJ2-1; CDR3: CASSSRGLGGTNEQFF
V: TRBV6-6; J: TRBJ1-3; CDR3: CASSPDREGSGNTIYF
V: TRBV7-8; J: TRBJ1-4; CDR3: CASRGTGLTNEKLFF
V: TRBV11-2; J: TRBJ1-2; CDR3: CASSSSPEGDGYTF
V: TRBV7-6; J: TRBJ2-2; CDR3: CASSTRASNTGELFF
V: TRBV27; J: TRBJ2-3; CDR3: CASTKTGTSGLSTDTQYF
V: TRBV7-2; J: TRBJ2-3; CDR3: CASSPSTDTQYF
V: TRBV7-8; J: TRBJ1-5; CDR3: CASSFGGTGVRQPQHF
V: TRBV7-2; J: TRBJ2-5; CDR3: CASSSEGEGVQETQYF
V: TRBV11-2; J: TRBJ2-5; CDR3: CASSLDRVLHF